This passage covers 23 T cell receptor beta chains from one sample sequenced in a study of human T cells and chemical hapten exposure. The sample's time point: patch test 1, 2 weeks after DPC sensitization. The treatment: therapeutic diphenylcyclopropenone sensitization with weekly scalp DPC. MiXCR, applied by TCRdb to the RACE reads, yields one record per CDR3 protein. Altogether tens of thousands of distinct CDR3 sequences are present, approximately 12% being singletons, with the ten largest covering 3.5%. The sequenced sample was whole blood, obtained in connection with sensitization to the hapten diphenylcyclopropenone (DPC). The source is a woman in her fifties or sixties with alopecia areata. Some clones in this sample may be carry-over from other donors' samples.

This clonotype was recorded at least ten times. The DNA of the CDR3 is TGCAGTGCCAGACGGACAGCCGAGAATTCACCCCTCCACTTT. Protein sequence: CSARRTAENSPLHF. The chain couples TRBV20-1 to TRBJ1-6, with D possibly being TRBD1 (6 bases). V lost 6 bases and J 7 bases, leaving 16 bases between the germline ends. Germline V lookup: CDR1 DFQATT, CDR2 SNEGSKA (reference sequence). The CDR3 contains 14 residues.

In the case of this clonotype: This could be a read error, since a much larger clone is one nucleotide away. This rearrangement joins TRBV14 to TRBJ1-1, with D perhaps matching TRBD1 (5 bases). Per germline, CDR1 SGHDN and CDR2 FVKESK. The V and J ends lost 7 bases and 1 base respectively, with 13 bases between them. This CDR3 is built from 14 residues. In DNA form, the CDR3 reads TGTGCCAGCAAGCGGACACAGACGAACACTGAAGCTTTCTTT. The encoded protein is CASKRTQTNTEAFF.

This chain's CDR3 is CASSPDSSSYNEQFF. The CDR3 nucleotides are TGTGCCAGCAGCCCAGACAGCAGTTCCTACAATGAGCAGTTCTTC. V is TRBV5-4 and J is TRBJ2-1, with D possibly being TRBD1 (5 bases). Trimming took off 4 bases at V and 1 base at J, with 12 bases between the two ends. The CDR3 runs 15 residues. CDR1 and CDR2 (germline): SGHNT, YYREEE (reference sequence).

The V and J genes are TRBV7-3 and TRBJ2-1; D is perhaps TRBD2 (6 bases). V lost 2 bases, J lost 9 bases, and 11 bases lay in between. The CDR3 loop spans 13 amino acids. The germline gives CDR1 SGHTA, CDR2 FQGTGA. CDR3 residues: CASSLRGVGEQFF. The CDR3 DNA sequence: TGTGCCAGCAGCTTACGCGGGGTCGGTGAGCAGTTCTTC.

The chain uses TRBV7-9 and TRBJ2-3; 7 positions match TRBD1. Trimming cost V 5 bases and J 4 bases; bases outside gene matches: 6. CDR1 is SEHNR and CDR2 is FQNEAQ in the germline V gene (reference sequence). The CDR3 covers 14 residues. The CDR3 sequence: CASSTRQGADTQYF. The CDR3 coding sequence is TGTGCCAGCAGCACCCGACAGGGCGCAGATACGCAGTATTTT.

This clonotype has a count of ten or more. The rearrangement links TRBV7-9 to TRBJ2-7; TRBD1 matches at 12 bases. Germline CDR1 reads SEHNR; CDR2 reads FQNEAQ (reference sequence). This CDR3 comprises 18 residues. J was trimmed by 3 bases and V by 4 bases; bases with no gene match: 13. Written as DNA, the CDR3 is TGTGCCAGCAGCTCACCCTCGTCGGGGACAGGGGGCCTCTACGAGCAGTACTTC. This translates into CASSSPSSGTGGLYEQYF. Full variable domain (remainder filled in from reference TRBV7-9 and TRBJ2-7): DTGVSQNPRHKITKRGQNVTFRCDPISEHNRLYWYRQTLGQGPEFLTYFQNEAQLEKSRLLSDRFSAERPKGSFSTLEIQRTEQGDSAMYLCASSSPSSGTGGLYEQYFGPGTRLTVT.

V usage is TRBV7-6 and J usage is TRBJ1-2; 7 bases agree with TRBD1. V was clipped by 5 bases and J by 7 bases; unmatched bases: 4. The CDR3 covers 12 residues. Germline values: CDR1 SGHVS, CDR2 FNYEAQ. This chain's CDR3 is CASSTQGVGYTF. CDR3 in DNA: TGTGCCAGCAGCACCCAGGGGGTTGGCTACACCTTC.

The chain combines TRBV29-1 with TRBJ1-2, with D maybe TRBD1 (6 bases). The germline V gene encodes CDR1 SQVTM and CDR2 ANQGSEA. V shed 6 bases and J shed 5 bases, with 13 bases lying between them. The CDR3 has 12 residues. CDR3 loop: CSVMKQGYGYTF. The CDR3 bases are TGCAGCGTAATGAAACAGGGTTATGGCTACACCTTC.

The CDR3 DNA reads TGTGCCAGCAGCCAAGACCGGGTAAAGGGAGCCCCGTCCTACAATGAGCAGTTCTTC. Its translation: CASSQDRVKGAPSYNEQFF. This chain links TRBV14 with TRBJ2-1; tentative D call: TRBD2 (5 bases). The V gene's germline CDR1 is SGHDN and CDR2 FVKESK. CDR3 length: 19 residues. V lost 0 bases, J lost 1 base, and 19 bases lay in between.

This clonotype was observed many times. The V gene is TRBV5-4, the J gene TRBJ2-1, with 7 nucleotides matching TRBD2. The germline CDR1 and CDR2 sequences are SGHNT and YYREEE (reference sequence). The J segment lost 3 bases and the V segment lost 4 bases, leaving 7 bases of the junction unmatched. The length of the CDR3 is 15 residues. For the CDR3, the DNA is TGTGCCAGCAGCCGGCGGGGGTCAATCTACAATGAGCAGTTCTTC. It translates to CASSRRGSIYNEQFF.

This clonotype was picked up a small number of times. V is TRBV9 and J is TRBJ1-5; the D is unclear. This CDR3 is 15 amino acids long. V was pared by 2 bases and J by 5 bases, with 14 bases between. Per the germline V gene, CDR1 is SGDLS and CDR2 is YYNGEE. The CDR3 DNA follows: TGTGCCAGCAGCGTCCACGTGAATCGGGATCAGCCCCAGCATTTT. Translation gives CASSVHVNRDQPQHF. The entire variable domain, with the rest obtained from reference TRBV9 and TRBJ1-5, is as follows: DSGVTQTPKHLITATGQRVTLRCSPRSGDLSVYWYQQSLDQGLQFLIQYYNGEERAKGNILERFSAQQFPDLHSELNLSSLELGDSALYFCASSVHVNRDQPQHFGDGTRLSIL.

In its sample, this clonotype was seen many times. The J gene is TRBJ1-1, the V gene TRBV18, with TRBD1 matching over 9 bases. V lost 3 bases and J lost 3; bases outside the gene matches: 2. In germline, CDR1 is KGHSH, CDR2 LQKENI. The CDR3 runs 14 residues. CDR3 region: CASSPGQGYTEAFF. The CDR3 DNA is TGTGCCAGCTCACCGGGACAGGGTTACACTGAAGCTTTCTTT. The whole variable domain, filled in from reference TRBV18 and TRBJ1-1, reads NAGVMQNPRHLVRRRGQEARLRCSPMKGHSHVYWYRQLPEEGLKFMVYLQKENIIDESGMPKERFSAEFPKEGPSILRIQQVVRGDSAAYFCASSPGQGYTEAFFGQGTRLTVV.

This clonotype turned up a few times. The chain has TRBV7-9 and TRBJ2-2, with D possibly being TRBD2 (5 bases). This CDR3 comprises 15 residues. Trimming cost V 5 bases and J 0 bases, with 10 bases left between them. Germline-derived CDR1 and CDR2 are SEHNR and FQNEAQ (reference sequence). The DNA of the CDR3 is TGTGCCAGCAGCACGAGGGCATCGAACACCGGGGAGCTGTTTTTT. Its protein is CASSTRASNTGELFF. The full variable domain, with the rest looked up from reference TRBV7-9 and TRBJ2-2, is DTGVSQNPRHKITKRGQNVTFRCDPISEHNRLYWYRQTLGQGPEFLTYFQNEAQLEKSRLLSDRFSAERPKGSFSTLEIQRTEQGDSAMYLCASSTRASNTGELFFGEGSRLTVL.

This chain uses TRBV12-3 or TRBV12-4 with TRBJ1-2, with D perhaps TRBD1 (5 bases). The CDR3 sequence is 15 residues long. V lost 6 bases and J lost 5, with 19 bases in between. The CDR3 DNA sequence: TGTGCCAGCAGCCTGCTAGCGGGGCCGGGTTATGGCTACACCTTC. Its translation: CASSLLAGPGYGYTF.

This rearrangement joins TRBV24-1 to TRBJ2-1; possible D gene TRBD1, 5 bases. Germline V gene lookup returns CDR1 KGHDR and CDR2 SFDVKD. V was pared by 8 bases and J by 7 bases, with 14 bases between. CDR3 length: 13 amino acids. The CDR3 DNA is TGTGCCACCAAAGGGGAAAGCAGGAATGAGCAGTTCTTC. This sequence encodes CATKGESRNEQFF.

DNA of the CDR3: TGTGCCAGCAGCCAAGAGGCTCCCCCCCAAGAGACCCAGTACTTC. Translated, it gives CASSQEAPPQETQYF. The J gene is TRBJ2-5, the V gene TRBV14; D gene ambiguous. The V and J ends lost 0 bases and 1 base respectively, with 9 bases between them. Germline CDR1 is SGHDN and CDR2 is FVKESK. The CDR3 has 15 residues.

This clonotype was recorded many times. The chain carries TRBV3-1 and TRBJ2-7; 8 bases map to TRBD2. With 2 bases clipped from V and 10 bases from J, the junction kept 10 bases outside the gene matches. From germline, CDR1 is LGHDT and CDR2 YNNKEL (reference sequence). This CDR3 is built from 14 residues. The CDR3, as DNA: TGTGCCAGCAGCCAACGCAGGGGACTAGGCGTCCAGTACTTC. As protein: CASSQRRGLGVQYF.

This clonotype has a handful of counts. This chain uses TRBV7-9 with TRBJ2-7, with D perhaps given as TRBD1 or TRBD2 (5 bases each). Looked up from germline, CDR1 is SEHNR and CDR2 is FQNEAQ (reference sequence). With 5 bases removed from V and 7 bases from J, the gap between germline ends came to 12 bases. There are 12 residues in the CDR3. This CDR3 is CASSPLGVEQYF. CDR3 DNA: TGTGCCAGCAGCCCACTGGGGGTGGAGCAGTACTTC.

The chain joins TRBV19 to TRBJ1-2; D is unclear. The CDR3 spans 13 residues. V was clipped by 1 base and J by 12 bases, with 15 bases between them. Germline V gene data show CDR1 as LNHDA and CDR2 as SQIVND (reference sequence). The CDR3 DNA reads as TGTGCCAGTAGTATAGTGACGGGCAGTGAGGACACCTTC. Protein sequence: CASSIVTGSEDTF.

Notes on this clonotype: A read error may be the cause here, since a much bigger clone is one base away. V is TRBV6-2 or TRBV6-3 and J is TRBJ1-1; weak D call: TRBD1 (5 bases). The V and J ends lost 8 bases and 4 bases respectively, with 20 bases between them. The CDR3 length is 15 residues. Germline lookup yields CDR1 MNHEY and CDR2 SVGEGT. Written as DNA, the CDR3 is TGTGCCAGCGCTGCGGGGACGATGTGGGGCACTGAAGCTTTCTTT. This encodes CASAAGTMWGTEAFF.

This clonotype was recorded many times. The chain combines TRBV20-1 with TRBJ1-2; 8 bases map to TRBD1. CDR1 DFQATT and CDR2 SNEGSKA come from the germline V gene (reference sequence). This CDR3 is built from 16 residues. V lost 3 bases, J lost 0 bases, and 9 bases stayed unmatched. DNA for the CDR3: TGCAGTGCTAGCGTCCGGGACAGGATATCTAACTATGGCTACACCTTC. Its protein is CSASVRDRISNYGYTF.

This clonotype was seen more than once but under ten times. This chain joins TRBV10-3 and TRBJ2-7; 8 nucleotides line up with TRBD1. With 6 bases clipped from V and 2 bases from J, the junction kept 6 bases outside the gene matches. The CDR3 extends over 14 amino acids. Germline CDR1 and CDR2: ENHRY and SYGVKD. CDR3 in DNA: TGTGCCATCAGCCGGACAGGGTCGGCCTACGAGCAGTACTTC. Its protein is CAISRTGSAYEQYF.

This clonotype occurred a few times. V is TRBV6-5 and J is TRBJ2-7; D perhaps matches TRBD1 (5 bases). This CDR3 spans 16 amino acids. Trimming took off 2 bases at V and 4 bases at J, with 18 bases between the two ends. Looked up from germline, CDR1 is MNHEY and CDR2 is SVGAGI. CDR3 coding DNA: TGTGCCAGCAGTTACCCGGTGATCAGGGTATTATACGAGCAGTACTTC. Translation gives CASSYPVIRVLYEQYF.